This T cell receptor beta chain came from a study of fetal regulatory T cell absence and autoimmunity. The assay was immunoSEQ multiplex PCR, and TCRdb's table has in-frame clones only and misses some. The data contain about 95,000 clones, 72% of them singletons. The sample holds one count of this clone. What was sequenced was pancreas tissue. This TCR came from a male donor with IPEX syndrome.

The CDR3 DNA reads as TGTGCTAGTGGTTTGGGGGGGAGGCCGAACACCGGGGAGCTGTTTTTT. This gives the protein CASGLGGRPNTGELFF. The chain employs TRBV12-5 and TRBJ2-2; TRBD2 is a possible D gene (6 bases). V dropped 1 base and J dropped 0 bases, with 9 bases sitting between them. CDR1 is LGHNT and CDR2 is FRNRAP in the germline V gene. This CDR3 contains 16 residues.